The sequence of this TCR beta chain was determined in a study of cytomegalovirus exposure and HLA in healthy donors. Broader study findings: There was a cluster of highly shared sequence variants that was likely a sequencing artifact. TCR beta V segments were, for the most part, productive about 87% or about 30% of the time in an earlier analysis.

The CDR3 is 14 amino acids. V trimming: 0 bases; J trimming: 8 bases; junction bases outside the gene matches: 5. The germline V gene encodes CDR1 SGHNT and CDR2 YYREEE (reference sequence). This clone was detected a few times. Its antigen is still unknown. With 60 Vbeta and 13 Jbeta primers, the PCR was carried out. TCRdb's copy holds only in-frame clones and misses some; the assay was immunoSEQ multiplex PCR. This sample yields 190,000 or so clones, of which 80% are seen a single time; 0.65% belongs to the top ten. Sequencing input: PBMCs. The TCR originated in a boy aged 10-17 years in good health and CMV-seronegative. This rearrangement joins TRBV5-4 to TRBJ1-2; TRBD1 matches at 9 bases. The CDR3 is CASSLVRQGGGYTF. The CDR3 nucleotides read TGTGCCAGCAGCTTGGTCCGACAGGGGGGAGGCTACACCTTC.